This TCR beta chain was profiled in a study of shared clonotypes between healthy human individuals. This table comes from immunoSEQ multiplex PCR, and its TCRdb copy is limited to in-frame clones, with some not included. Of around 340,000 clones listed, roughly 70% were seen once; the top ten hold under 11%. This clone occurred a few times. The V and J ends lost 4 bases and 5 bases, in that order; junction bases with no gene match: 11. Germline lookup yields CDR1 KGHSH and CDR2 LQKENI. The CDR3 has 15 amino acids. The source is a man between 25 and 39 years old in good health. The sequencing sample was made of memory CD4+ T cells sorted from blood. Stated subset: CD45RA-negative fraction. V gene TRBV18 combines with J gene TRBJ2-7; 7 bases are a match to TRBD2. The CDR3 DNA follows: TGTGCCAGCTCACAAACCGGGACTACGCTTAACGAGCAGTACTTC. Translating it yields CASSQTGTTLNEQYF.